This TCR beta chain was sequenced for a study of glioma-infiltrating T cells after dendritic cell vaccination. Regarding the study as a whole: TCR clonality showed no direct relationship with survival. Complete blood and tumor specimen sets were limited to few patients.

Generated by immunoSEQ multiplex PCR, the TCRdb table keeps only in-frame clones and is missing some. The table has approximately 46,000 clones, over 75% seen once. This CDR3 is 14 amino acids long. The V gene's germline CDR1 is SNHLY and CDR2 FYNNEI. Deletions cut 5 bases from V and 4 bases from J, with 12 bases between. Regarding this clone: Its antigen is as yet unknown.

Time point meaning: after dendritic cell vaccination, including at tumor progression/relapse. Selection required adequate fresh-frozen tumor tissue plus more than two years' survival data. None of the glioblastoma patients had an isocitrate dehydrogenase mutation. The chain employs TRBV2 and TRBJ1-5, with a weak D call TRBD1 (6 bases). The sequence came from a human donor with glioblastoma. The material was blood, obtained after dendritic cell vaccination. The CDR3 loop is CASSLVGQNQPQHF. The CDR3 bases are TGTGCCAGCAGTCTGGTAGGACAGAATCAGCCCCAGCATTTT.